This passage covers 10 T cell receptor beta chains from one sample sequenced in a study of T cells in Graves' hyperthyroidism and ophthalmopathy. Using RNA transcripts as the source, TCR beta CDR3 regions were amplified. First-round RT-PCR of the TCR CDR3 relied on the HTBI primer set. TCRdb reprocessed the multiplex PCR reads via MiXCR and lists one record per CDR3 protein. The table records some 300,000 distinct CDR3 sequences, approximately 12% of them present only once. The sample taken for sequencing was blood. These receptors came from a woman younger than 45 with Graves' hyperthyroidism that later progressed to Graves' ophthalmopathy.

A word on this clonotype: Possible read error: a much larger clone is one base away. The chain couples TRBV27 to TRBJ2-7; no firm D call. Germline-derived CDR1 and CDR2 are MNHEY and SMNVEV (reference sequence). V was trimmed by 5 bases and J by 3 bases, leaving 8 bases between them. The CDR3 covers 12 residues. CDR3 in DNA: TGTGCCAGCAGTGAGTCGTTCTACGAGCAGTACTTC. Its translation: CASSESFYEQYF.

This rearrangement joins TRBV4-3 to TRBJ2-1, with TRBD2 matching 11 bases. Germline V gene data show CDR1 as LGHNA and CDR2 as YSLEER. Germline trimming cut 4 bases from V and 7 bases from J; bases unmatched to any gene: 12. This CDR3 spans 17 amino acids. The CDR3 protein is CASSPTWVAGGVNEQFF. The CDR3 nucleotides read TGCGCCAGCAGCCCCACCTGGGTAGCGGGAGGGGTAAATGAGCAGTTCTTC.

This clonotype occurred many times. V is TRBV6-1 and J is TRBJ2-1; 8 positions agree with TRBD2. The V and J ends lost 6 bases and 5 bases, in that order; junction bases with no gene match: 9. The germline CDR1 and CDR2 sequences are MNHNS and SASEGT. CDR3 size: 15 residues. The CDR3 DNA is TGTGCCAGCAGGCAGCGGGAGCGTCATAACAATGAGCAGTTCTTC. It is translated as CASRQRERHNNEQFF.

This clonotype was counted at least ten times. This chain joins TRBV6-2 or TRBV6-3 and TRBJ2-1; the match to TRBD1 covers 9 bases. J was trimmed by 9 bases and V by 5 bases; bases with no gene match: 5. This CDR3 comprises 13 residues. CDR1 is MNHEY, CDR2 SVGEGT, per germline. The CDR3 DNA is TGTGCCAGCAGTGGACAGGGGTCGTCTGAGCAGTTCTTC. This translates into CASSGQGSSEQFF.

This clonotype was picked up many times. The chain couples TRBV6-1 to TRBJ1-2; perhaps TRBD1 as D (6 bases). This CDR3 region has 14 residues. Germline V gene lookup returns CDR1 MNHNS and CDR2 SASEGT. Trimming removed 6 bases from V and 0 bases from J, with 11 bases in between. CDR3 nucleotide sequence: TGTGCCAGCAGCAGGGACATTGCTAACTATGGCTACACCTTC. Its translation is CASSRDIANYGYTF.

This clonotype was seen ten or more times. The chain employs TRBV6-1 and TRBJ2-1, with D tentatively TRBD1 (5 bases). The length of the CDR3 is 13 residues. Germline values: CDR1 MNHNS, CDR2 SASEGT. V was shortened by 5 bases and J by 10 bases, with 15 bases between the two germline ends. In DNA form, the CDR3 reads TGTGCCAGCAGTTTTGGCCACTCAGGGGAGCAGTTCTTC. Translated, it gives CASSFGHSGEQFF.

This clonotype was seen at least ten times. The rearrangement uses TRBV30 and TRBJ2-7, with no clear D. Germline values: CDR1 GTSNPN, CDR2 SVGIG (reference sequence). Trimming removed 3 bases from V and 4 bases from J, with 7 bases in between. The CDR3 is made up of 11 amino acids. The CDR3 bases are TGTGCCTGGAGATCGCGGTACGAGCAGTACTTC. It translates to CAWRSRYEQYF.

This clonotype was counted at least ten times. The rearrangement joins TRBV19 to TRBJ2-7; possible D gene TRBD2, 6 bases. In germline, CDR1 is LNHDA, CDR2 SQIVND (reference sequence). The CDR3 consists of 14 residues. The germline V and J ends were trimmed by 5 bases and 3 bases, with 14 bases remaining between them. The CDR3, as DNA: TGTGCCAGTAGTCGTAAGCGGGCGGGCTACGAGCAGTACTTC. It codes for CASSRKRAGYEQYF.

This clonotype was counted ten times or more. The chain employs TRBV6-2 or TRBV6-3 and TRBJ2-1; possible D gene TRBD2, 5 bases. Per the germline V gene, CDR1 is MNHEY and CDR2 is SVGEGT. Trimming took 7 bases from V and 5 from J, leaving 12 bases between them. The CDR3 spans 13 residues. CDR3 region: CASISGLNNEQFF. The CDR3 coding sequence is TGTGCCAGCATCTCGGGGTTGAACAATGAGCAGTTCTTC.

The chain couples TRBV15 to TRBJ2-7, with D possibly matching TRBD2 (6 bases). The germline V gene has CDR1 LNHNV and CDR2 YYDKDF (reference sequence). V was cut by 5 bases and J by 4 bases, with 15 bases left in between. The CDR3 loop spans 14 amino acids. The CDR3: CATSLGGTFYEQYF. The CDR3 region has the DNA TGTGCCACCAGCCTCGGAGGGACTTTTTACGAGCAGTACTTC.